This entry features one T cell receptor beta chain sequence. Its target is not known. V lost 6 bases and J lost 0, with 13 bases in between. The germline V gene encodes CDR1 SGHRS and CDR2 YFSETQ. This CDR3 is 16 amino acids long. The sample originates from a study of T-cell memory formation after mild COVID-19. With constant-segment primers, 5'RACE yielded cDNA libraries of TCR alpha and TCR beta that carried sample barcodes and UMIs. Each CDR3 protein is one row after TCRdb ran MiXCR on the 5' RACE reads. The sample lists 200,000 to 250,000 distinct CDR3 sequences, around 17% occurring once. Whole-study findings and limits: Day 15 to 85 contractors were CD4/CD8 balanced; later expanders leaned CD4+.

The rearrangement uses TRBV5-1 and TRBJ2-6; no clear D. Sample: PBMCs or a T cell subset sorted from them (not recorded which). This clonotype was obtained from a man aged 18 to 30 who had mild COVID-19 (a few samples of this study predate the infection). Cell type and time point are not known. CDR3 sequence (DNA): TGCGCCAGCAAAGTTTCCAGTCACTCTGGGGCCAACGTCCTGACTTTC. Translation gives CASKVSSHSGANVLTF.